This T cell receptor (beta chain) originates from a study of T cells in Graves' hyperthyroidism and ophthalmopathy. Broader study findings: Through a model of 13 V-J features, ophthalmopathy was separated from stable hyperthyroidism. Before onset, by a median of around 6.1 months, the model predicted ophthalmopathy.

TCR beta CDR3 region amplification was performed from RNA transcripts. The HTBI primer set was used in a first-round RT-PCR of the TCR CDR3. MiXCR was run by TCRdb on the multiplex PCR reads, yielding one entry per CDR3 protein. Of about 600,000 distinct CDR3 sequences detected, roughly 16% appear once; the ten largest clones hold 2.5% to 4%. This clonotype showed up many times. No antigen is known for it. Diagnoses rested on clinical symptoms, serum thyroxine and TRAb, thyroid ultrasound and orbital computed tomography. Per the germline V gene, CDR1 is MNHNS and CDR2 is SASEGT. The V segment lost 0 bases and the J segment 1 base; nucleotides outside the gene matches: 3. This CDR3 is 16 amino acids long.

The clonotype was recovered from a woman aged 40 to 50 with Graves' ophthalmopathy. The chain has TRBV6-1 and TRBJ2-3; 8 positions match TRBD2. Specimen: blood. CDR3 in amino acids: CASSEAGRGGTDTQYF. The CDR3 DNA is TGTGCCAGCAGTGAAGCTGGGCGGGGGGGCACAGATACGCAGTATTTT.